This TCR beta chain was recorded in a study of blood T cell repertoires in COVID-19. Study-level information: PBMCs, B-cell-depleted T cells, or T cells provided the cDNA or gDNA that made up the material.

Cohort placement rested on clinical history that participants reported themselves. Method: immunoSEQ multiplex PCR; TCRdb's copy keeps in-frame clones and lacks some. The data show roughly 180,000 clones, with 85% seen just once and approximately 6.2% held by the top ten. This clonotype was obtained from a man aged 35 to 55 who had recovered from COVID-19. Sequenced: PBMCs or T cells enriched from blood (not recorded which).

CDR3 DNA sequence: TGTGCCAGCACCTTGGGGGGGAAGGAGGGCTACGAGCAGTACTTC. Translated: CASTLGGKEGYEQYF. The chain carries TRBV7-9 and TRBJ2-7, with 7 bases lining up with TRBD2. Per the germline V gene, CDR1 is SEHNR and CDR2 is FQNEAQ (reference sequence). The V segment lost 7 bases and the J segment 3 bases; nucleotides outside the gene matches: 12. There are 15 residues in the CDR3.